The clone carrying this T cell receptor (beta chain) was observed many times. Germline assignment: CDR1 DFQATT and CDR2 SNEGSKA (reference sequence). CDR3 length equals 14 residues. V shed 3 bases and J shed 5 bases, with 14 bases lying between them. TCRdb reanalysed the RT-PCR reads using MiXCR and keeps one entry per CDR3 protein. The sample lists 200,000 to 250,000 distinct CDR3 sequences, 14% occurring once. The sample belongs to a study of patients and donors after allogeneic stem cell transplantation. Sequenced material: blood, either unsorted or a sorted T cell fraction (not recorded which). This TCR derives from a human donor who was either an allogeneic HSCT recipient or a stem cell or donor lymphocyte infusion donor (not recorded which). It is not recorded whose cells these are; they may come from a transplant donor. The chain recombines TRBV20-1 with TRBJ2-1; D gene ambiguous. Here the CDR3 reads CSASGQKYNNEQFF. The CDR3, as DNA: TGCAGTGCTAGTGGCCAGAAGTATAACAATGAGCAGTTCTTC.